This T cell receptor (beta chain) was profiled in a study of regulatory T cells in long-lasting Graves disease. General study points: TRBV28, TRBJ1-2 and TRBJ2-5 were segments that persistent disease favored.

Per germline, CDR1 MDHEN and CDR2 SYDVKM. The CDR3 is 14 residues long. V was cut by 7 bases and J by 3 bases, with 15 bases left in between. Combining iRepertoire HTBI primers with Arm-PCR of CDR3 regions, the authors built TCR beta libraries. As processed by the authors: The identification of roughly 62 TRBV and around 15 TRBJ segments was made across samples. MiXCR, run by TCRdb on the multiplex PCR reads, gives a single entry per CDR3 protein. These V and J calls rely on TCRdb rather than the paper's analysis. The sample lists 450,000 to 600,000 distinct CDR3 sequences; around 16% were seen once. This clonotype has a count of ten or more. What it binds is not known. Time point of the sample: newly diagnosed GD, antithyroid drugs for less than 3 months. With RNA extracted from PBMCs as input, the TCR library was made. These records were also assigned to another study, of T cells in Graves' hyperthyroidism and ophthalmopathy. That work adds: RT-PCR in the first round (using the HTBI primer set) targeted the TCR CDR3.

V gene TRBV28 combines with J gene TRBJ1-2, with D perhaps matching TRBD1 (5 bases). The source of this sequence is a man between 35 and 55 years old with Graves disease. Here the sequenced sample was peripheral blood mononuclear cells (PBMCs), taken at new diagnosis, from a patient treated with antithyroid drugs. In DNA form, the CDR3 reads TGTGCCAGCACCTTCGGGGGGACGGACTATGGCTACACCTTC. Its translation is CASTFGGTDYGYTF.